The entry below describes one T cell receptor (beta chain). Its antigen is not known. The sample originates from a study of cytomegalovirus exposure and HLA in healthy donors. Study observations and caveats: V- and J-gene trimming of TCR beta was linked (in a later analysis) to a missense DCLRE1C variant.

PCR amplification relied on 60 Vbeta primers (plus 13 Jbeta primers). Measured with immunoSEQ multiplex PCR; TCRdb has only the in-frame clones, and not every one. Among fewer than 110,000 clones listed, around three quarters were seen once. Unmatched junction bases numbered 12, after V lost 4 bases and J lost 2 bases. The CDR3 loop spans 18 amino acids. Per the germline V gene, CDR1 is SGHAT and CDR2 is FQNNGV. The origin of this receptor is a woman aged 18-35 years in good health and CMV-seropositive. The rearrangement links TRBV11-2 to TRBJ2-3, with TRBD2 identical over 10 bases. Sequencing was performed on PBMCs. CDR3 sequence: CASSSNKRGGPHTDTQYF. The CDR3 DNA follows: TGTGCCAGCAGCTCAAATAAGCGGGGGGGGCCCCACACAGATACGCAGTATTTT.